Sequencing of this T cell receptor (beta chain) was carried out in a study of T cell responses to AZD1222 COVID-19 vaccine. Profiled with immunoSEQ multiplex PCR; TCRdb holds only in-frame clones, not every one. The sample contains 100,000 to 150,000 clones, 85% to 90% of which appear only once. The length of the CDR3 is 19 residues. Germline V gene lookup returns CDR1 SGHNT and CDR2 YYREEE (reference sequence). Trimming at V came to 4 bases and at J to 6 bases, leaving 21 bases not matched to a gene. The sequences come from peripheral blood, collected on day 0 of AZD1222 vaccination. The rearrangement links TRBV5-4 to TRBJ2-2; 7 bases map to TRBD1. The receptor's source is an adult in good health. In DNA, the CDR3 is TGTGCCAGCAGCCCCGACGCGGAGACAGGGAATTTATTTTCCGGGGAGCTGTTTTTT. Encoded protein: CASSPDAETGNLFSGELFF.